Listed here is a single T cell receptor beta chain. The entry originates in a study of blood T cell repertoires in COVID-19. Sequencing used immunoSEQ multiplex PCR; TCRdb keeps in-frame clones, though not all of them. Of some 270,000 clones in the sample, roughly 84% were seen once. Material for sequencing was peripheral blood. This receptor was identified in a human donor with COVID-19, enrolled during active disease. The donor label of this sample is uncertain.

CDR3 sequence (DNA): TGTGCCAGCGGCCCGGGAGGTACCTCCGGAACGCAGTATTTT. It is translated as CASGPGGTSGTQYF. This chain uses TRBV5-4 with TRBJ2-3; 7 bases align to TRBD2. From germline, CDR1 is SGHNT and CDR2 YYREEE (reference sequence). The CDR3 has 14 residues. The J segment lost 9 bases and the V segment lost 7 bases, leaving 14 bases of the junction unmatched.